A single sample is the source of the 9 T cell receptor beta chains below, sequenced in a study of cytomegalovirus exposure and HLA in healthy donors. Both 60 Vbeta primers and 13 Jbeta primers went into the PCR. TCRdb keeps only in-frame clones here, not all; method: immunoSEQ multiplex PCR. The top ten hold approximately 1.5% of the sample, which has about 170,000 clones, roughly 85% seen once. The sample comprised PBMCs. Receptor source: a male donor in good health and CMV-seronegative.

This clone was seen a handful of times. V is TRBV9 and J is TRBJ1-3; maybe TRBD1 (5 bases). This CDR3 is 13 amino acids long. Germline-derived CDR1 and CDR2 are SGDLS and YYNGEE. The germline V and J ends were trimmed by 3 bases and 4 bases, with 8 bases remaining between them. The CDR3 region is CASSGGVGNTIYF. Here the CDR3 DNA reads TGTGCCAGCAGCGGGGGGGTAGGAAACACCATATATTTT.

V gene TRBV7-7 combines with J gene TRBJ2-2, with 8 positions matching TRBD2. Losses at the gene ends were 7 bases for V and 6 bases for J; bases not matched to a gene: 16. CDR1 and CDR2 (germline): SSHAT, FNYEAQ (reference sequence). CDR3 size: 17 residues. CDR3 sequence reads: CASMAGAGGHHAGELFF. CDR3 coding DNA: TGTGCCAGCATGGCGGGGGCGGGAGGCCACCACGCCGGGGAGCTGTTTTTT.

The J gene is TRBJ2-2, the V gene TRBV5-5, with TRBD1 as a possible D gene (5 bases). Germline loops: CDR1 SGHKS, CDR2 YYEKEE (reference sequence). V was pared by 1 base and J by 7 bases, with 20 bases between. CDR3 length equals 17 residues. CDR3 sequence: CASSLRRSGLVGGELFF. As DNA, the CDR3 is TGTGCCAGCAGCTTGCGCAGGTCAGGGCTCGTCGGCGGGGAGCTGTTTTTT. Looking up the rest from reference TRBV5-5 and TRBJ2-2 gives the full variable domain: DAGVTQSPTHLIKTRGQQVTLRCSPISGHKSVSWYQQVLGQGPQFIFQYYEKEERGRGNFPDRFSARQFPNYSSELNVNALLLGDSALYLCASSLRRSGLVGGELFFGEGSRLTVL.

The genes are TRBV4-1 and TRBJ2-1; TRBD2 agrees at 8 bases. Unmatched junction bases numbered 6, after V lost 4 bases and J lost 4 bases. CDR3 length equals 15 residues. CDR1 and CDR2 (germline): MGHRA, YSYEKL. CDR3 in amino acids: CASSPPLAAYNEQFF. The CDR3 DNA reads as TGCGCCAGCAGCCCCCCACTAGCGGCGTACAATGAGCAGTTCTTC.

This clone was observed once. This chain uses TRBV7-2 with TRBJ2-7, with a weak D call TRBD2 (7 bases). The CDR3 has 15 amino acids. Germline CDR1 and CDR2: SGHTA and FQGNSA. V was pared by 7 bases and J by 1 base, with 17 bases between. The CDR3 loop reads CASTWGAGHSYEQYF. The CDR3 DNA reads as TGTGCCAGCACCTGGGGAGCGGGACATTCCTACGAGCAGTACTTC.

Only one count was recorded for this clone. The chain joins TRBV7-8 to TRBJ2-7, with D possibly matching TRBD2 (6 bases). The CDR3 covers 15 residues. The germline CDR1 and CDR2 sequences are SGHVS and FQNEAQ. V shed 1 base and J shed 0 bases, with 10 bases lying between them. CDR3 DNA: TGTGCCAGCAGCTTAGGGCTAGCGAACTCCTACGAGCAGTACTTC. As protein: CASSLGLANSYEQYF.

The chain has TRBV5-4 and TRBJ1-1; D might be TRBD1 (6 bases). The length of the CDR3 is 16 residues. Germline CDR1 is SGHNT and CDR2 is YYREEE (reference sequence). The V end lost 2 bases, the J end lost 0 bases, and 14 bases lay between the germline ends. The CDR3 region has the DNA TGTGCCAGCAGCTTTCCTCGGCCAGGGGTGAACACTGAAGCTTTCTTT. As protein: CASSFPRPGVNTEAFF. The full variable domain, rest sourced from reference TRBV5-4 and TRBJ1-1, is ETGVTQSPTHLIKTRGQQVTLRCSSQSGHNTVSWYQQALGQGPQFIFQYYREEENGRGNFPPRFSGLQFPNYSSELNVNALELDDSALYLCASSFPRPGVNTEAFFGQGTRLTVV.

The rearrangement joins TRBV19 to TRBJ2-7; 8 bases are a match to TRBD2. The CDR3 length is 18 residues. V gave up 3 bases and J gave up 0 bases; unmatched junction bases: 13. Germline V gene data show CDR1 as LNHDA and CDR2 as SQIVND (reference sequence). This chain's CDR3 is CASSIVHFSGTGSYEQYF. CDR3 coding DNA: TGTGCCAGTAGTATCGTCCACTTTAGCGGGACGGGCTCCTACGAGCAGTACTTC.

Turning to this clone: At one of its ends the junction is not consistent with the germline gene, which may arise from a read error. Additional DNA sequences in this sample encode the identical CDR3. The gene calls are TRBV4-3 and TRBJ2-7; no clear D. The germline V gene encodes CDR1 LGHNA and CDR2 YSLEER. This CDR3 spans 15 amino acids. CDR3 sequence (DNA): TGCGCCAGCAGTCAAGAGCAGAAGGCGGCCTACGAGCAGTACTTC. This codes for CASSQEQKAAYEQYF.